These 8 T cell receptor beta chains were sequenced from one sample in a study of patients and donors after allogeneic stem cell transplantation. MiXCR, run by TCRdb on the RT-PCR reads, gives a single entry per CDR3 protein. In the table there are hundreds of thousands of distinct CDR3 sequences, about a sixth of which are singletons. Sequenced input: blood, either unsorted or a sorted T cell fraction (not recorded which). All receptors come from a human donor who was either an allogeneic HSCT recipient or a stem cell or donor lymphocyte infusion donor (not recorded which). It is not recorded whose cells these are; they may come from a transplant donor.

V usage is TRBV7-9 and J usage is TRBJ1-2; D might be TRBD1 (5 bases). V lost 5 bases, J lost 7 bases, and 14 bases lay in between. This CDR3 has 13 residues. Germline V gene sequence: CDR1 SEHNR, CDR2 FQNEAQ (reference sequence). The CDR3 sequence is CASSPDSCRGYTF. The CDR3 nucleotides read TGTGCCAGCAGCCCAGACAGTTGCCGTGGCTACACCTTC. Full variable domain (missing parts from reference TRBV7-9 and TRBJ1-2): DTGVSQNPRHKITKRGQNVTFRCDPISEHNRLYWYRQTLGQGPEFLTYFQNEAQLEKSRLLSDRFSAERPKGSFSTLEIQRTEQGDSAMYLCASSPDSCRGYTFGSGTRLTVV.

This clonotype was counted ten times or more. At one end, the junction sequence differs from germline, possibly due to a read error. The chain has TRBV7-7 and TRBJ2-2; D might be TRBD2 (5 bases). Germline values: CDR1 SSHAT, CDR2 FNYEAQ (reference sequence). The CDR3 consists of 14 residues. Here the CDR3 DNA reads TGTGCTAGCAGCCGGACTGCGAACACCGGGGAGCTGTTTTTT. Translation gives CASSRTANTGELFF.

This clonotype was detected ten times or more. This chain joins TRBV29-1 and TRBJ1-1, with D unresolved. The CDR3 is 11 amino acids. CDR1 and CDR2 (germline): SQVTM, ANQGSEA. Trimming took off 7 bases at V and 4 bases at J, with 10 bases between the two ends. In nucleotides, the CDR3 is TGCAGCGCTGCTAAATCCACTGAAGCTTTCTTT. It encodes CSAAKSTEAFF.

The J gene is TRBJ2-2, the V gene TRBV11-3, with D possibly matching TRBD1 (5 bases). From germline, CDR1 is SGHNT and CDR2 YENEEA. The CDR3 covers 13 residues. The V end was cut by 10 bases, the J end by 4 bases, with 13 bases between. In nucleotides, the CDR3 is TGTGCCACTTCCAGGACAACCACCGGGGAGCTGTTTTTT. It translates to CATSRTTTGELFF. The full variable domain, in which reference TRBV11-3 and TRBJ2-2 provide the parts outside the CDR3, is EAGVVQSPRYKIIEKKQPVAFWCNPISGHNTLYWYLQNLGQGPELLIRYENEEAVDDSQLPKDRFSAERLKGVDSTLKIQPAELGDSAVYLCATSRTTTGELFFGEGSRLTVL.

This clonotype was seen just once. A much larger clonotype is one base distant, so this may be a read error. V gene TRBV25-1 combines with J gene TRBJ2-2, with D uncertain. Trimming cost V 2 bases and J 4 bases, with 5 bases left between them. Germline CDR1 is MGHDK and CDR2 is SYGVNS. This CDR3 is 13 amino acids long. CDR3 sequence (DNA): TGTGCCAGCAGTGAACAGAGCACCGGGGAGCTGTTTTTT. Its translation: CASSEQSTGELFF.

The chain is built from TRBV2 and TRBJ2-7, with 9 bases aligning to TRBD1. The CDR3 contains 14 residues. Trimming cost V 4 bases and J 7 bases; bases outside gene matches: 8. Germline V gene lookup returns CDR1 SNHLY and CDR2 FYNNEI. The CDR3 protein is CASSASGTGNEQYF. The CDR3 bases are TGTGCCAGCAGTGCCTCCGGGACAGGGAATGAGCAGTACTTC. Combining the CDR3 with reference TRBV2 and TRBJ2-7 gives the whole variable domain EPEVTQTPSHQVTQMGQEVILRCVPISNHLYFYWYRQILGQKVEFLVSFYNNEISEKSEIFDDQFSVERPDGSNFTLKIRSTKLEDSAMYFCASSASGTGNEQYFGPGTRLTVT.

The chain uses TRBV6-1 and TRBJ1-5; the D gene is possibly TRBD1 (6 bases). V was pared by 5 bases and J by 4 bases, with 15 bases between. Germline V gene sequence: CDR1 MNHNS, CDR2 SASEGT. The CDR3 consists of 15 residues. The CDR3 loop is CASSPKGGGNQPQHF. The CDR3 nucleotides read TGTGCCAGCAGTCCTAAGGGGGGAGGGAATCAGCCCCAGCATTTT.

For the CDR3, the DNA is TGTGCCAGCAGCCCGAGGACAAGGGTCAGAAATGAGCAGTTCTTC. Protein sequence: CASSPRTRVRNEQFF. The rearrangement joins TRBV7-9 to TRBJ2-1; possibly TRBD1 for D (5 bases). The V gene's germline CDR1 is SEHNR and CDR2 FQNEAQ (reference sequence). The CDR3 has 15 amino acids. V lost 5 bases and J 7 bases, leaving 18 bases between the germline ends.